This TCR beta chain was observed in a study of shared clonotypes between healthy human individuals. DNA from unsorted PBMC was sequenced on ten immunoSEQ deep assay plates. Method: immunoSEQ multiplex PCR; TCRdb's copy keeps in-frame clones and lacks some. Here the sample spans under 600,000 clones, about three quarters being singletons. This clone has a single count. Germline V lookup: CDR1 GTSNPN, CDR2 SVGIG (reference sequence). With V trimmed by 3 bases and J by 9 bases, 6 bases remained unmatched. The CDR3 is 15 amino acids. This TCR derives from a woman aged 40 to 50 in good health. Some clones in this sample may be carry-over from other donors' samples. Sequencing was performed on PBMCs. This rearrangement joins TRBV30 to TRBJ2-4; 15 bases map to TRBD2. The CDR3 loop reads CAWSQGLAGGSIQYF. The CDR3 DNA follows: TGTGCCTGGAGCCAAGGACTAGCGGGAGGGAGCATTCAGTACTTC.